This T cell receptor beta chain originates from a study of shared clonotypes between healthy human individuals. General observations from the study: The represented genetic and exposure-history diversity was limited by the small number of donors.

Germline V lookup: CDR1 SGHAT, CDR2 FQNNGV. Trimming left V 6 bases short and J 2 bases short, with 8 bases between. There are 13 residues in the CDR3. Sequenced by immunoSEQ multiplex PCR; TCRdb stores in-frame clones only, minus some. The table records about 190,000 clones, 66% of them present only once. This clone appeared a few times. The antigen remains undetermined. The chain links TRBV11-2 to TRBJ2-1, with D possibly TRBD2 on 5 matching bases. The specimen was memory CD4+ T cells sorted from blood. Subset in this sample: CD45RA-negative fraction. The receptor was derived from a man aged 25 to 45 in good health. In DNA, the CDR3 is TGTGCCAGCAGGAGCGGAACCTACAATGAGCAGTTCTTC. Translated, it gives CASRSGTYNEQFF. The full variable domain, rest sourced from reference TRBV11-2 and TRBJ2-1, is EAGVAQSPRYKIIEKRQSVAFWCNPISGHATLYWYQQILGQGPKLLIQFQNNGVVDDSQLPKDRFSAERLKGVDSTLKIQPAKLEDSAVYLCASRSGTYNEQFFGPGTRLTVL.